The entry below describes one T cell receptor (beta chain). At least ten counts were recorded for this clonotype. Which antigen it targets is not known. No base quality values were provided; no much bigger clone lies one nucleotide off. The sample is drawn from a study of T cells in Graves' hyperthyroidism and ophthalmopathy (dated by TCRdb to about 2019). With respect to the entire study: Peripheral blood was sampled at the time of initial diagnosis, prior to any treatment. A discovery cohort of roughly 100 patients, approximately 44 with Graves' ophthalmopathy and 57 with stable Graves' hyperthyroidism, was used to find distinguishing TCR V-J signatures. Prospective prediction of ophthalmopathy was tested in an independent validation cohort of 18 to 20 hyperthyroidism patients and roughly 16 patients who later progressed to ophthalmopathy. For training and testing, the 100 or so patients in the discovery cohort were randomly divided in a 7:3 ratio. Thyroid tissue and blood T-cell repertoires from several Graves' hyperthyroidism patients were also compared in the study. After blood sampling, hyperthyroidism patients were treated with methimazole at a starting dose of 30 mg daily, and ophthalmopathy patients were treated with high-dose intravenous methylprednisolone. The paper reports TCR Vbeta CDR3 sequencing of approximately 140 peripheral blood samples: 40 or so ophthalmopathy, fewer than 80 hyperthyroidism and approximately 17 progressor patients.

Graves' hyperthyroidism was defined as stable when no progression to ophthalmopathy occurred over 18 months of follow-up. Hyperthyroidism patients were aged 18 to 65 years and newly diagnosed, with disease duration of less than 2 months. Any patient with an uncontrolled infection, another autoimmune disease, pregnancy or lactation was excluded. Clinical symptoms, serum thyroxine and TRAb, thyroid ultrasound, and orbital computed tomography formed the basis for the diagnoses. PBMCs were isolated from about 10 ml of fresh peripheral blood by Ficoll-Paque density gradient centrifugation. Trizol reagent was used to extract total RNA, and RNA quality was then checked on an Agilent 2100 Bioanalyzer. Paper-wide results and their limitations: In validation, the model predicted progression to ophthalmopathy with around 71% sensitivity and approximately 74% specificity, a median of 6.5 months before onset. Most expanded thyroid clonotypes (frequency above 0.001) were also detected in blood, suggesting blood repertoires may reflect thyroid immune responses. No statistical method was used to set the sample size in advance, and investigators knew the group allocation. A 13 V-J signature model separated ophthalmopathy from stable hyperthyroidism, with approximately 87% sensitivity and roughly 81% specificity in cross-validation and 80%/75% in testing.

Amplification of TCR beta CDR3 regions was carried out from RNA transcripts. The TCR CDR3 was subjected to a first round of RT-PCR using the HTBI primer set and the Qiagen OneStep RT-PCR kit. A second multiplex PCR round built the libraries, followed by size selection and purification. Paired-end sequencing of the libraries was performed with 100 bp reads on an Illumina HiSeq2000. On the authors' methods: SOAPnuke was used to process the raw data, with reads discarded if the reads contained adapters or uncalled bases, had a mean Phred below 15, or lacked an exact constant-primer or identifier match. COPE v1.2.5 was used to merge high-quality paired reads, and clonotypes were defined as unique nucleotide sequences. MiTCR v1.1 was used to align the clonotypes against IMGT TRBV, TRBD and TRBJ reference segments. Analysis was restricted to V-J combinations with a frequency above 0.0001, which covered about 99% of repertoires. A TCS score was defined as the ratio between F50 (clonal expansion) and ExV (chaos), using BLOSUM62-based TCRdist between CDR3 peptides within each V-J. Welch's t-statistics and random forest reduced fewer than 550 V-J features to 13, which were used in a naive Bayes classifier (R e1071). TCRdb reworked the public reads: Q25 trimming with fastp, MiXCR clone assembly, productive beta chains retained. Entries are consolidated by CDR3 protein sequence, retaining the most common genes and DNA. The V and J calls shown here were made by TCRdb, not taken from the authors' results. For this sample there are roughly 300,000 distinct CDR3 sequences; approximately 15% appear just once. Around 24% of the sample is in the top ten clones.

V is shortened by 4 bases, J by 0 bases, and the region joining them spans 14 bases. From the germline V gene, CDR1 is MDHEN and CDR2 is SYDVKM. Measured from the cysteine to the phenylalanine, the CDR3 is 16 residues long. This entry keeps only the CDR3 DNA: 48 bases, framed from base 1. The rearranged segments are TRBV28 and TRBJ2-3, with TRBD1 as a weak D call on 6 bases. This sequence was found in a woman under 40 with Graves' hyperthyroidism. The sequenced material came from blood. The nucleotide sequence is given as TGTGCCAGCAGTTCACGCCCTGGACAGAGCACAGATACGCAGTATTTT. Its protein is CASSSRPGQSTDTQYF.